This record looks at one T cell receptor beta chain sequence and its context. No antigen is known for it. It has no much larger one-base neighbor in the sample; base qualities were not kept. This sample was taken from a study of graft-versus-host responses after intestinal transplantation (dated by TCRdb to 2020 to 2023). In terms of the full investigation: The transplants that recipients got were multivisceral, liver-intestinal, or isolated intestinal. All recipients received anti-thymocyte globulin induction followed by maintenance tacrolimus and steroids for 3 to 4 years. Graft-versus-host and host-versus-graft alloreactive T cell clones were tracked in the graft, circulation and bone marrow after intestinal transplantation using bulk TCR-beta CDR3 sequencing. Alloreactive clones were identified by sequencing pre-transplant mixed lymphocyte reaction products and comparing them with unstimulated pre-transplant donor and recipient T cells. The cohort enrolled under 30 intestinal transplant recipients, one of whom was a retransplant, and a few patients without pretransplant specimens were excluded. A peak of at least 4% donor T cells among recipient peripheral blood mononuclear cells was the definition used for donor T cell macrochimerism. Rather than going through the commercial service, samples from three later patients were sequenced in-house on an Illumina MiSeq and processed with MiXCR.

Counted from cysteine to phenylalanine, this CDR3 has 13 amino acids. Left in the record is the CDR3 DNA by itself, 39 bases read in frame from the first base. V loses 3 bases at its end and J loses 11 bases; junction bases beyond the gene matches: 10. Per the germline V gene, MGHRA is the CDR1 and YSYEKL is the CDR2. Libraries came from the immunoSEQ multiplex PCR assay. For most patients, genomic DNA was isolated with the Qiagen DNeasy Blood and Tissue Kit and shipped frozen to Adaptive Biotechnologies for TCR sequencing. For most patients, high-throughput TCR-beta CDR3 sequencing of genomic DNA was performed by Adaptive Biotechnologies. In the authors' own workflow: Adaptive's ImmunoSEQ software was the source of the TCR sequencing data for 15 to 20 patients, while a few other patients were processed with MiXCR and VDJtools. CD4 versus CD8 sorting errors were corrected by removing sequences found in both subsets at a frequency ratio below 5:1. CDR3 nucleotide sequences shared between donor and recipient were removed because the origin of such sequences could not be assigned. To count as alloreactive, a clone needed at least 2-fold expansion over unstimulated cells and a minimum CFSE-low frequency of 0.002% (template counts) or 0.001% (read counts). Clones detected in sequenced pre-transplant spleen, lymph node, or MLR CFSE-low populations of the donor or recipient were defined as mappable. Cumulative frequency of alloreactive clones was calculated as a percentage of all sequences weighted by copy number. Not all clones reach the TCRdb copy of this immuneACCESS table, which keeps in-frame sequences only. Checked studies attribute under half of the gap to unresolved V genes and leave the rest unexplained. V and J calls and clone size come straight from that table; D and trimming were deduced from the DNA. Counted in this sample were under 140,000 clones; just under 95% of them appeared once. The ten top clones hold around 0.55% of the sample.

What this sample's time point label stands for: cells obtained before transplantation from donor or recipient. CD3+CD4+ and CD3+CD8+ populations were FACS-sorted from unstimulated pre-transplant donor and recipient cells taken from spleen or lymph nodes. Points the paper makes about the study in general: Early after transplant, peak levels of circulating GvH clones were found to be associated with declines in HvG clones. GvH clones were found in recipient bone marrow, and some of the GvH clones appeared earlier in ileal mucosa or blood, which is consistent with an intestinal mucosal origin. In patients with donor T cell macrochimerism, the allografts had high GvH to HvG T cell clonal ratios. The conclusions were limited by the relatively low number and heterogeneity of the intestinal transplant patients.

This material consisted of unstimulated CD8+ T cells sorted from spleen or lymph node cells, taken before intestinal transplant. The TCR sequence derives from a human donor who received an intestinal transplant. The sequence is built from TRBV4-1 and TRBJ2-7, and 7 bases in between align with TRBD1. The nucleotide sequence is TGCGCCAGCAGCCACGTCAACAGGGGAGCAGAGTACTTC. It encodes CASSHVNRGAEYF.